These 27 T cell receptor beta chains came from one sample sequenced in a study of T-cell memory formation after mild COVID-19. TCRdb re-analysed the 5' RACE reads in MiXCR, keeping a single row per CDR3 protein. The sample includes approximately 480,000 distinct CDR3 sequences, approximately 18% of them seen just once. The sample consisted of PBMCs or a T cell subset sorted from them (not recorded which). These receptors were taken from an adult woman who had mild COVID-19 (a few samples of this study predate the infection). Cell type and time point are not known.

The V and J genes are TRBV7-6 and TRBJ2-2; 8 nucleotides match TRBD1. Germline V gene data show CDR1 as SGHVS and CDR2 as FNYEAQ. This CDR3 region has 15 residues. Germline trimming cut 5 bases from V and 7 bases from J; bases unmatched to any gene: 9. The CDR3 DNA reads TGTGCCAGCAGCCTAACATCAGGGGGCGACGGGGAGCTGTTTTTT. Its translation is CASSLTSGGDGELFF. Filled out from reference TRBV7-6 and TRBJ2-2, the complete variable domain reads GAGVSQSPRYKVTKRGQDVALRCDPISGHVSLYWYRQALGQGPEFLTYFNYEAQQDKSGLPNDRFSAERPEGSISTLTIQRTEQRDSAMYRCASSLTSGGDGELFFGEGSRLTVL.

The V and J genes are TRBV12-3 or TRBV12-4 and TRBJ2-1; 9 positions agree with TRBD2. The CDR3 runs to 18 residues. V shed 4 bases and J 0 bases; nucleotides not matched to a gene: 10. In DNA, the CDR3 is TGTGCCAGCAGTTCATCTAGCGGGATAAGGAGCTCCTACAATGAGCAGTTCTTC. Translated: CASSSSSGIRSSYNEQFF.

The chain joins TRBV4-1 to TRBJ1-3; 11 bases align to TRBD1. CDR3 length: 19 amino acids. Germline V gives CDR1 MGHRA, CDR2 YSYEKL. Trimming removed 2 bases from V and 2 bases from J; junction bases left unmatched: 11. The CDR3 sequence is CASSQILAGTGGPGNTIYF. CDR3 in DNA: TGCGCCAGCAGCCAAATCTTAGCCGGGACAGGGGGGCCTGGAAACACCATATATTTT.

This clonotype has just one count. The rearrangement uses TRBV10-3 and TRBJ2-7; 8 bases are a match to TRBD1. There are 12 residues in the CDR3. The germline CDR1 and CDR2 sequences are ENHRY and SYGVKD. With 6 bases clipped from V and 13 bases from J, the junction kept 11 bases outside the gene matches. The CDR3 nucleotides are TGTGCCATCAGGAACGAGGGGACAGGTGACTACTTC. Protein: CAIRNEGTGDYF.

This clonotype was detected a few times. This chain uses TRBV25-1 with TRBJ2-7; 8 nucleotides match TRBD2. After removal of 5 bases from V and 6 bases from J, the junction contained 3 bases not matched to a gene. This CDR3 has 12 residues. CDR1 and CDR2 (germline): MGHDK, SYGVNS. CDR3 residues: CASSSGSGEQYF. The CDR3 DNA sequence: TGTGCCAGCAGTAGCGGGAGCGGCGAGCAGTACTTC.

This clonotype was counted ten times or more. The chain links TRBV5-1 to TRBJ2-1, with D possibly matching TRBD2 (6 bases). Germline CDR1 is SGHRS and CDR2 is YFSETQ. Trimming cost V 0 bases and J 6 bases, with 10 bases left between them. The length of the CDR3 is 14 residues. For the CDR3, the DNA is TGCGCCAGCAGCTTGGGGGACTTCGGCAATGAGCAGTTCTTC. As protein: CASSLGDFGNEQFF. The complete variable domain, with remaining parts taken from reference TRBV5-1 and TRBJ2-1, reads KAGVTQTPRYLIKTRGQQVTLSCSPISGHRSVSWYQQTPGQGLQFLFEYFSETQRNKGNFPGRFSGRQFSNSRSEMNVSTLELGDSALYLCASSLGDFGNEQFFGPGTRLTVL.

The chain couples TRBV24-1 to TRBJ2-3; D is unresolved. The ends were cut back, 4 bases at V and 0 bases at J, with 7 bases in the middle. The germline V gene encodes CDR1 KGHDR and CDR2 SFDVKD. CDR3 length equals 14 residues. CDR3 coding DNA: TGTGCCACCAGTGACTCTCCTAGCACAGATACGCAGTATTTT. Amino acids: CATSDSPSTDTQYF.

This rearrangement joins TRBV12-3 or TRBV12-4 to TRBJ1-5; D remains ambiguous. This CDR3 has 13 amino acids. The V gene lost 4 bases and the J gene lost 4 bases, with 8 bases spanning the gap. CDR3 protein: CASSWRGNQPQHF. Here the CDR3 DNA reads TGTGCCAGCAGTTGGCGGGGAAATCAGCCCCAGCATTTT.

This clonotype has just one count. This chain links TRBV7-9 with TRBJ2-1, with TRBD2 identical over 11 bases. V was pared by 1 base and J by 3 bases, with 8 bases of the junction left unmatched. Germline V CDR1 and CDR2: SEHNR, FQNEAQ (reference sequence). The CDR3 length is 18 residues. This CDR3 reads CASSLGLGTSGNYNEQFF. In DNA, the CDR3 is TGTGCCAGCAGCTTAGGACTGGGGACTAGCGGAAACTACAATGAGCAGTTCTTC. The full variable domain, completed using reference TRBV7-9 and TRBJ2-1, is DTGVSQNPRHKITKRGQNVTFRCDPISEHNRLYWYRQTLGQGPEFLTYFQNEAQLEKSRLLSDRFSAERPKGSFSTLEIQRTEQGDSAMYLCASSLGLGTSGNYNEQFFGPGTRLTVL.

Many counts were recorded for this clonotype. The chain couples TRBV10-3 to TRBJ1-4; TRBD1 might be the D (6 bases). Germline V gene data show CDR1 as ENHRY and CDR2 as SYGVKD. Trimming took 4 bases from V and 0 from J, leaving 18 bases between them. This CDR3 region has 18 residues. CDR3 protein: CAISVGRGGGTTNEKLFF. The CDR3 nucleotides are TGTGCCATCAGTGTCGGCAGGGGAGGAGGAACAACTAATGAAAAACTGTTTTTT.

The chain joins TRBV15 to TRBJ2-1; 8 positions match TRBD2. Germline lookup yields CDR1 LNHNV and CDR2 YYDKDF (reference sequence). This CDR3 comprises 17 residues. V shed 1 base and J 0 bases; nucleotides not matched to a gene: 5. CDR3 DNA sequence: TGTGCCACCAGCAGAGCTCCGGGAGGGAGCTCCTACAATGAGCAGTTCTTC. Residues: CATSRAPGGSSYNEQFF. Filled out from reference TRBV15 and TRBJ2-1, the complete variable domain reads DAMVIQNPRYQVTQFGKPVTLSCSQTLNHNVMYWYQQKSSQAPKLLFHYYDKDFNNEADTPDNFQSRRPNTSFCFLDIRSPGLGDTAMYLCATSRAPGGSSYNEQFFGPGTRLTVL.

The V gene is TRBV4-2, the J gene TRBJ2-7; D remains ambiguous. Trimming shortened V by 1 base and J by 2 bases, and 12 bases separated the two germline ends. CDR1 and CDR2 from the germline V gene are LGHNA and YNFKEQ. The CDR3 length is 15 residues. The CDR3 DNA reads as TGTGCCAGCAGCCAAGCCCCCCCAGGCGCCTACGAGCAGTACTTC. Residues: CASSQAPPGAYEQYF.

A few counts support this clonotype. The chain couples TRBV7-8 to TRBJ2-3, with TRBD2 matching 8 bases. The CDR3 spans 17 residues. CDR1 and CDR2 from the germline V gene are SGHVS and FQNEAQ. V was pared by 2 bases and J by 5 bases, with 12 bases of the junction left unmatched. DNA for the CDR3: TGTGCCAGCAGCTTAATGGCGGGGGGTCGATTCCGAGATACGCAGTATTTT. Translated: CASSLMAGGRFRDTQYF.

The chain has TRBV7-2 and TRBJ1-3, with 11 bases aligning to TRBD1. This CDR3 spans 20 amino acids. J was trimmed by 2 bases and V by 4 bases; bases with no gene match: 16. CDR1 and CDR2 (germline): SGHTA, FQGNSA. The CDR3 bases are TGTGCCAGCAGCTCGCCATGGGACAGGGGGAAATCAGGAACTGGAAACACCATATATTTT. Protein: CASSSPWDRGKSGTGNTIYF. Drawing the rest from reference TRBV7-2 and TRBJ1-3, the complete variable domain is GAGVSQSPSNKVTEKGKDVELRCDPISGHTALYWYRQSLGQGLEFLIYFQGNSAPDKSGLPSDRFSAERTGGSVSTLTIQRTQQEDSAVYLCASSSPWDRGKSGTGNTIYFGEGSWLTVV.

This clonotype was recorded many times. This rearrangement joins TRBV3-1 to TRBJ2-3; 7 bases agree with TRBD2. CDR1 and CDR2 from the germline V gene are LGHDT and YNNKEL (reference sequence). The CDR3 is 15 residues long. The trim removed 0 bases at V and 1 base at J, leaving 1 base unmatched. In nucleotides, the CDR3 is TGTGCCAGCAGCCAAGAAACTAGCGGCACAGATACGCAGTATTTT. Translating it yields CASSQETSGTDTQYF.

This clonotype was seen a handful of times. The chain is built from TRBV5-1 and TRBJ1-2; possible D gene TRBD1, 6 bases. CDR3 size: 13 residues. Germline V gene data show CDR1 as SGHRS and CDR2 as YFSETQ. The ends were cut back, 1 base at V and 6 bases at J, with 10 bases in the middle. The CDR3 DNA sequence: TGCGCCAGCAGCTTGACAGGGTCTCATGGCTACACCTTC. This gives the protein CASSLTGSHGYTF.

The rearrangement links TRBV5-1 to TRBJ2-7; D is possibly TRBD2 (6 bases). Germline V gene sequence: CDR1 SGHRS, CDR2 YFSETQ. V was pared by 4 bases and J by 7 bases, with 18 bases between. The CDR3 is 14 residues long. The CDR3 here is CASSPVRRGNEQYF. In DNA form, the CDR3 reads TGCGCCAGCAGCCCAGTTCGTCGGGGGAATGAGCAGTACTTC.

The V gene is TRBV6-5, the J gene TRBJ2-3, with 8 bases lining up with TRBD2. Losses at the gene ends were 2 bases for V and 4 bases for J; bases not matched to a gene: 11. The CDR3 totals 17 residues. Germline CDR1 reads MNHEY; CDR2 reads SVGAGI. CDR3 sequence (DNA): TGTGCCAGCAGTTACGGGGGCGGGAGCGGGAGTTCAGATACGCAGTATTTT. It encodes CASSYGGGSGSSDTQYF.

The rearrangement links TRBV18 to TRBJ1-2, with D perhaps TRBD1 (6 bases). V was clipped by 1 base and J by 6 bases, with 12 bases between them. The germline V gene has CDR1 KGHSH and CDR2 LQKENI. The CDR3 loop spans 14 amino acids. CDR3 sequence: CASSPQDSSDGYTF. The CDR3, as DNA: TGTGCCAGCTCACCACAGGACAGTTCTGATGGCTACACCTTC. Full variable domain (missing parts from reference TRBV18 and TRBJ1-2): NAGVMQNPRHLVRRRGQEARLRCSPMKGHSHVYWYRQLPEEGLKFMVYLQKENIIDESGMPKERFSAEFPKEGPSILRIQQVVRGDSAAYFCASSPQDSSDGYTFGSGTRLTVV.

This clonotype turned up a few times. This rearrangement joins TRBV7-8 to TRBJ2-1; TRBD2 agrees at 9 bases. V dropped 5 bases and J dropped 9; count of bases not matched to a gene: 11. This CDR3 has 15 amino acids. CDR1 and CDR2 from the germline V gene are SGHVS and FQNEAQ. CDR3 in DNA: TGTGCCAGCAGCCTTCTAGCGGGGAGGAAAATTGAGCAGTTCTTC. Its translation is CASSLLAGRKIEQFF.

The CDR3: CAGGGQGETQYF. In DNA, the CDR3 is TGTGCCGGAGGGGGACAGGGAGAGACCCAGTACTTC. J is TRBJ2-5 and V is TRBV7-9; the match to TRBD1 covers 9 bases. CDR1 is SEHNR, CDR2 FQNEAQ, per germline (reference sequence). The CDR3 runs 12 residues. V shed 11 bases, J shed 4 bases, and the junction held 5 bases outside the gene matches.

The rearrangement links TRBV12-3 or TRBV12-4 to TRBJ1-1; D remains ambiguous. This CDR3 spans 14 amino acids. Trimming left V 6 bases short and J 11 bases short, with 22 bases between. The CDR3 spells CASSPIRAYREAFF. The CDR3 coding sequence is TGTGCCAGCAGCCCAATTAGGGCTTATAGAGAGGCTTTCTTT.

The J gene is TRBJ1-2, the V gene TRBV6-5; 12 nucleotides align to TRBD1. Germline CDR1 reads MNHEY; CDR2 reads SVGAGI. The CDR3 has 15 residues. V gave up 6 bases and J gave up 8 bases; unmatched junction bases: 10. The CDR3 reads CASSSRDRGLYGYTF. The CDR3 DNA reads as TGTGCCAGCAGCTCCCGGGACAGGGGGCTGTACGGCTACACCTTC.

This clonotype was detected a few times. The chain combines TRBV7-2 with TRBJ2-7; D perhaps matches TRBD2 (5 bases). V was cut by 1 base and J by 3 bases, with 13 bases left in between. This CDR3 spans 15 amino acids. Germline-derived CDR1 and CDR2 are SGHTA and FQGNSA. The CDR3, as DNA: TGTGCCAGCAGCTTAGATCTAGCAGGAGGCTACGAGCAGTACTTC. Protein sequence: CASSLDLAGGYEQYF.

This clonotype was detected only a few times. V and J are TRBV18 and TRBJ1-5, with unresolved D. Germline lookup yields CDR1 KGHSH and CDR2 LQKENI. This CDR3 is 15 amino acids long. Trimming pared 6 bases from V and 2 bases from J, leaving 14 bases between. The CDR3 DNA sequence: TGTGCCAGCTCGAGCGGAATCCCTGGCAATCAGCCCCAGCATTTT. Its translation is CASSSGIPGNQPQHF.

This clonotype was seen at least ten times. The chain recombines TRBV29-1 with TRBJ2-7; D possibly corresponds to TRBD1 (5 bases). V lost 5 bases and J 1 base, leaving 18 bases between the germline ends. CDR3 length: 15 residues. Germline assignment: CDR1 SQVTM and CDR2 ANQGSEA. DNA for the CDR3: TGCAGCGTTCCCTGTATGCAGGGTGTTTCCTACGAGCAGTACTTC. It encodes CSVPCMQGVSYEQYF.

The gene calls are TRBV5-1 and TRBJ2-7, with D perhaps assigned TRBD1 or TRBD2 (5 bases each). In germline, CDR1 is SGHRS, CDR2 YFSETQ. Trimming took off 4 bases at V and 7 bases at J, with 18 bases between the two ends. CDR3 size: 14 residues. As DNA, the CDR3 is TGCGCCAGCAGCCCCGGGGACCCCGGAGATGAGCAGTACTTC. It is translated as CASSPGDPGDEQYF.